The next 26 T cell receptor beta chains were all read from a single sample in a study of blood T cell repertoires in COVID-19. The table came from immunoSEQ multiplex PCR; TCRdb's copy has only in-frame clones and leaves some out. The top ten hold roughly 6% of the sample, which has around 79,000 clones, approximately 80% seen once. The specimen was peripheral blood. These receptors came from a woman in her sixties or seventies with acute or convalescent COVID-19.

The rearrangement links TRBV5-1 to TRBJ1-2; 12 bases are a match to TRBD1. The germline V gene has CDR1 SGHRS and CDR2 YFSETQ. The CDR3 runs to 15 residues. J was trimmed by 6 bases and V by 4 bases; bases with no gene match: 7. CDR3: CASSISGTGGDGYTF. Here the CDR3 DNA reads TGCGCCAGCAGCATATCCGGGACAGGGGGCGATGGCTACACCTTC.

The gene calls are TRBV5-1 and TRBJ1-2; TRBD1 agrees at 7 bases. This CDR3 has 16 amino acids. The junction had 11 bases not matched to a gene; V was cut back by 0 bases and J by 6 bases. The germline V gene encodes CDR1 SGHRS and CDR2 YFSETQ. The CDR3 DNA sequence: TGCGCCAGCAGCTTGGGCATTCTACAGGGGTGGGATGGCTACACCTTC. Protein: CASSLGILQGWDGYTF. The variable domain in full, with the rest retrieved from reference TRBV5-1 and TRBJ1-2, is KAGVTQTPRYLIKTRGQQVTLSCSPISGHRSVSWYQQTPGQGLQFLFEYFSETQRNKGNFPGRFSGRQFSNSRSEMNVSTLELGDSALYLCASSLGILQGWDGYTFGSGTRLTVV.

The gene calls are TRBV27 and TRBJ2-7; 9 positions match TRBD1. Germline-derived CDR1 and CDR2 are MNHEY and SMNVEV (reference sequence). The CDR3 has 13 amino acids. J gave up 7 bases and V 6 bases, and 7 bases lay outside the gene matches. CDR3 in DNA: TGTGCCAGCAGGATGGGGACAGGGCGGGAGCAGTACTTC. Protein product: CASRMGTGREQYF.

This clone is a singleton in its sample. J is TRBJ1-2 and V is TRBV10-3; 10 nucleotides align to TRBD1. The junction had 5 bases not matched to a gene; V was cut back by 7 bases and J by 6 bases. CDR1 ENHRY and CDR2 SYGVKD come from the germline V gene. The CDR3 runs to 13 residues. The CDR3 here is CAITKDRGNGYTF. As DNA, the CDR3 is TGTGCCATCACAAAGGACAGGGGGAATGGCTACACCTTC.

This clone was seen more than once but under ten times. The chain carries TRBV7-3 and TRBJ1-6; D not certain. Germline assignment: CDR1 SGHTA and CDR2 FQGTGA. Trimming shortened V by 7 bases and J by 7 bases, and 14 bases separated the two germline ends. The CDR3 runs to 14 residues. The CDR3: CASKRDLGNSPLHF. The CDR3 DNA reads TGTGCCAGCAAACGGGATCTTGGGAATTCACCCCTCCACTTT.

This chain connects TRBV6-5 to TRBJ2-1; 7 bases fit TRBD1. The V segment lost 4 bases and the J segment 9 bases; nucleotides outside the gene matches: 3. The CDR3 spans 12 residues. Germline assignment: CDR1 MNHEY and CDR2 SVGAGI. CDR3 loop: CASSLQGREQFF. The CDR3 DNA reads as TGTGCCAGCAGTTTACAGGGGCGTGAGCAGTTCTTC.

The chain couples TRBV11-2 to TRBJ2-2; 9 positions match TRBD1. Germline V gene data show CDR1 as SGHAT and CDR2 as FQNNGV. V shed 4 bases and J 0 bases; nucleotides not matched to a gene: 3. The CDR3 extends over 16 amino acids. As DNA, the CDR3 is TGTGCCAGCAGCTGGGGGACAGGGTCGAACACCGGGGAGCTGTTTTTT. Its protein product is CASSWGTGSNTGELFF.

The V and J genes are TRBV7-8 and TRBJ2-3, with D possibly being TRBD2 (5 bases). The length of the CDR3 is 15 residues. V lost 5 bases and J lost 6, with 18 bases in between. The germline V gene encodes CDR1 SGHVS and CDR2 FQNEAQ. CDR3 DNA: TGTGCCAGCAGCCCGGTGGACCCGAGGGTGGATACGCAGTATTTT. It encodes CASSPVDPRVDTQYF.

This sequence joins TRBV30 and TRBJ2-1; possible D gene TRBD2, 6 bases. CDR3 length: 12 amino acids. Germline V gene data show CDR1 as GTSNPN and CDR2 as SVGIG (reference sequence). V was clipped by 4 bases and J by 6 bases, with 10 bases between them. For the CDR3, the DNA is TGTGCCTGGACCGGGACTTCCAATGAGCAGTTCTTC. Translating it yields CAWTGTSNEQFF.

CDR3: CASSPARDRGIYGYTF. The DNA for the CDR3 is TGTGCCAGCAGCCCTGCTAGGGACAGGGGGATCTATGGCTACACCTTC. The chain recombines TRBV5-4 with TRBJ1-2, with 11 nucleotides matching TRBD1. With V trimmed by 4 bases and J by 4 bases, 9 bases remained unmatched. The CDR3 has 16 amino acids. CDR1 and CDR2 from the germline V gene are SGHNT and YYREEE (reference sequence).

V gene TRBV5-1 combines with J gene TRBJ1-2, with D tentatively TRBD1 (5 bases). Germline lookup yields CDR1 SGHRS and CDR2 YFSETQ. The CDR3 covers 16 residues. V lost 4 bases to trimming and J lost 0 bases, with 16 bases between them. The DNA for the CDR3 is TGCGCCAGCAGCCCAACGCGGGACCGACCTAACTATGGCTACACCTTC. Its translation is CASSPTRDRPNYGYTF.

The chain employs TRBV11-2 and TRBJ2-3; weak D call: TRBD1 (5 bases). V lost 5 bases and J lost 2, with 14 bases in between. CDR1 and CDR2 from the germline V gene are SGHAT and FQNNGV. The CDR3 loop spans 15 amino acids. CDR3 residues: CASSLPLQVTDTQYF. CDR3 DNA: TGTGCCAGCAGCCTCCCACTACAGGTCACAGATACGCAGTATTTT.

The rearrangement uses TRBV5-6 and TRBJ1-2, with unresolved D. The CDR3 is 11 amino acids. V was pared by 5 bases and J by 8 bases, with 10 bases between. CDR1 SGHDT and CDR2 YYEEEE come from the germline V gene. CDR3 bases: TGTGCCAGCAGGAGCGGGGTGGGCTACACCTTC. It encodes CASRSGVGYTF.

This chain uses TRBV4-1 with TRBJ1-2, with 9 bases lining up with TRBD1. The CDR3 extends over 17 amino acids. V trimming: 3 bases; J trimming: 2 bases; junction bases outside the gene matches: 10. The germline gives CDR1 MGHRA, CDR2 YSYEKL. CDR3 amino acids: CASSHTGTGPTNYGYTF. For the CDR3, the DNA is TGCGCCAGCAGCCATACCGGGACAGGGCCTACCAACTATGGCTACACCTTC.

The chain joins TRBV18 to TRBJ2-5; 9 bases are shared with TRBD1. Per germline, CDR1 KGHSH and CDR2 LQKENI. The length of the CDR3 is 13 residues. After removal of 4 bases from V and 5 bases from J, the junction contained 2 bases not matched to a gene. CDR3 nucleotides: TGTGCCAGCTCACGGACAGGGGTCGAGACCCAGTACTTC. Residues: CASSRTGVETQYF.

The rearrangement links TRBV10-3 to TRBJ2-2, with 11 bases matching TRBD1. There are 16 residues in the CDR3. In germline, CDR1 is ENHRY, CDR2 SYGVKD. V shed 4 bases, J shed 7 bases, and the junction held 8 bases outside the gene matches. The CDR3 DNA reads as TGTGCCATCAGTGCCGCCGGACAGGGGGCGGGCGGGGAGCTGTTTTTT. Its translation is CAISAAGQGAGGELFF.

CDR3 loop: CASSLVRSRDTEAFF. The CDR3 DNA reads as TGTGCCAGCAGTTTAGTGCGGAGCAGGGACACTGAAGCTTTCTTT. The chain carries TRBV27 and TRBJ1-1; D perhaps matches TRBD1 (5 bases). The CDR3 contains 15 residues. Germline V gene data show CDR1 as MNHEY and CDR2 as SMNVEV (reference sequence). Trimming took off 2 bases at V and 3 bases at J, with 13 bases between the two ends.

This clone appeared once. V usage is TRBV5-1 and J usage is TRBJ1-6; D gene unclear. In germline, CDR1 is SGHRS, CDR2 YFSETQ. V shed 4 bases and J shed 10 bases, with 15 bases lying between them. The CDR3 is 14 residues long. The CDR3 DNA is TGCGCCAGCAGCACCTCCGGAGGTCGGTCACCCCTCCACTTT. The encoded protein is CASSTSGGRSPLHF.

This sequence joins TRBV10-3 and TRBJ1-3; D ambiguous. CDR3 size: 13 residues. The V end lost 11 bases, the J end lost 1 base, and 12 bases lay between the germline ends. CDR1 and CDR2 (germline): ENHRY, SYGVKD. CDR3 sequence reads: CAALRESGNTIYF. Written as DNA, the CDR3 is TGTGCCGCTCTGAGGGAGTCTGGAAACACCATATATTTT.

V is TRBV3-1 (or the pseudogene TRBV3-2) and J is TRBJ1-1, with 7 bases matching TRBD1. The CDR3 has 14 amino acids. V was clipped by 5 bases and J by 0 bases; unmatched bases: 3. Germline assignment: CDR1 LGHDT and CDR2 YNNKEL (reference sequence). CDR3 bases: TGTGCCAGCAGCTCCAGGGGGTTGAACACTGAAGCTTTCTTT. This translates into CASSSRGLNTEAFF.

The chain recombines TRBV2 with TRBJ1-1; tentative D call: TRBD1 (6 bases). Trimming left V 4 bases short and J 5 bases short, with 14 bases between. Germline CDR1 is SNHLY and CDR2 is FYNNEI. The CDR3 is 14 residues long. CDR3 in DNA: TGTGCCAGCAGTGCAGTGGGAACAGGGACTGAAGCTTTCTTT. Translation gives CASSAVGTGTEAFF. Together with reference TRBV2 and TRBJ1-1, the CDR3 gives the full variable domain: EPEVTQTPSHQVTQMGQEVILRCVPISNHLYFYWYRQILGQKVEFLVSFYNNEISEKSEIFDDQFSVERPDGSNFTLKIRSTKLEDSAMYFCASSAVGTGTEAFFGQGTRLTVV.

The V and J genes are TRBV11-1 and TRBJ2-1; D possibly corresponds to TRBD2 (5 bases). From germline, CDR1 is SGHAT and CDR2 FQDESV (reference sequence). This CDR3 comprises 13 residues. Trimming pared 4 bases from V and 10 bases from J, leaving 14 bases between. Here the CDR3 DNA reads TGTGCCAGCAGCTCCGGACTGACCGAGGAGCAGTTCTTC. This translates into CASSSGLTEEQFF.

For the CDR3, the DNA is TGTGCCATCCGGTATGGGGCAGGCTACACCTTC. Translating gives CAIRYGAGYTF. The genes are TRBV19 and TRBJ1-2, with D possibly TRBD1 on 5 matching bases. The CDR3 is 11 residues long. CDR1 is LNHDA and CDR2 is SQIVND in the germline V gene (reference sequence). V was clipped by 10 bases and J by 8 bases, with 14 bases between them.

The genes are TRBV3-1 (or the pseudogene TRBV3-2) and TRBJ1-5, with no clear D. This CDR3 has 14 residues. The V gene lost 4 bases and the J gene lost 6 bases, with 13 bases spanning the gap. Germline assignment: CDR1 LGHDT and CDR2 YNNKEL (reference sequence). The CDR3 DNA sequence: TGTGCCAGCAGCCCTACCGACACGGCTCAGCCCCAGCATTTT. It translates to CASSPTDTAQPQHF.

The V gene is TRBV19, the J gene TRBJ1-4; TRBD1 matches 9 bases. The CDR3 is made up of 18 amino acids. CDR1 LNHDA and CDR2 SQIVND come from the germline V gene (reference sequence). V shed 5 bases, J shed 7 bases, and the junction held 17 bases outside the gene matches. The CDR3 sequence is CASSPRPGTGIEGEKLFF. The CDR3, as DNA: TGTGCCAGTAGTCCACGCCCAGGGACAGGGATCGAGGGTGAAAAACTGTTTTTT.

DNA of the CDR3: TGCGCCAGCAGCTTGAATGGGGGCATTGAGCAGTTCTTC. It encodes CASSLNGGIEQFF. The rearrangement joins TRBV5-1 to TRBJ2-1, with D perhaps matching TRBD1 (6 bases). CDR1 and CDR2 (germline): SGHRS, YFSETQ. The CDR3 totals 13 residues. V gave up 1 base and J gave up 9 bases, with 11 bases separating them.